The rows below give T cell receptor beta chains drawn from one sample of a study of glioma-infiltrating T cells. TCRdb reanalysed the multiplex PCR reads using MiXCR and keeps one entry per CDR3 protein. Among around 93,000 distinct CDR3 sequences listed, about 37% were seen once. Sequenced: glioma tissue, nonneoplastic brain tissue, or PBMCs (not recorded which). The receptors shown here come from a human donor with low-grade glioma or glioblastoma, undergoing nonglioma brain surgery, or in good health (not recorded which). Both conserved end residues are part of each CDR3. The D gene is left open where the match is weak. Expanded clones are given a class, and other clones once, few, many or no size at all.

J	size	D	V	DNA	CDR3
TRBJ1-5	many	NA	TRBV6-1	TGTGCCAGCAGTGATTTTCGGCGAAATCAGCCCCAGCATTTT	CASSDFRRNQPQHF
TRBJ2-5	NA	TRBD1	TRBV5-1	TGCGCCAGCAGCTTGGCGGACAGGGGAGGCCAAGAGACCCAGTACTTC	CASSLADRGGQETQYF
TRBJ1-1	NA	NA	TRBV4-1	TGCGCCAGCAGCCAAGACCTGACAGGGAACACTGAAGCTTTCTTT	CASSQDLTGNTEAFF
TRBJ1-1	many	NA	TRBV20-1	TGCAGTGCCAAGGACGGAGGCTTGAACACTGAAGCTTTCTTT	CSAKDGGLNTEAFF
TRBJ2-7	many	NA	TRBV7-9	TGTGCCAGCAGCCGATTGGGACAAGAGCAGTACTTC	CASSRLGQEQYF
TRBJ2-7	many	TRBD1	TRBV6-6	TGTGCCAGCAGTTACCGGGACAGGGGCAACGAGCAGTACTTC	CASSYRDRGNEQYF
TRBJ1-2	many	NA	TRBV19	TGTGCCAGCAAATCACAGGGAGACTATGGCTACACCTTC	CASKSQGDYGYTF
TRBJ1-2	many	NA	TRBV7-8	TGTGCCAGCAGCTTAGAGGGTTATGGCTACACCTTC	CASSLEGYGYTF
TRBJ2-2	NA	TRBD1	TRBV6-1	TGTGCCAGCAGTGAACCGGAACAGGGGGCGGACACCGGGAAGCTGTTTTTT	CASSEPEQGADTGKLFF
TRBJ2-1	NA	NA	TRBV6-1	TGTGCCAGCAGCCGAGGGACACCCTACAATGAGCAGTTCTTC	CASSRGTPYNEQFF
TRBJ2-7	NA	NA	TRBV20-1	TGCGGTGCTCAAGCAAGAGCTTACGAGCAGTACTTC	CGAQARAYEQYF
TRBJ2-7	many	NA	TRBV6-5	TGTGCCAGCAGTTACTCACCAGGGAAGAAGCAGTACTTC	CASSYSPGKKQYF
TRBJ2-3	NA	TRBD2	TRBV6-4	TGTGCCAGCATTGTTACTCGGATTAGCGGGGGTGGCACAGATACGCAGTATTTT	CASIVTRISGGGTDTQYF
TRBJ1-1	many	NA	TRBV4-2	TGTGCCAGCAGCCAAGGTCTCGGCGGCGCAAACACTGAAGCTTTCTTT	CASSQGLGGANTEAFF
TRBJ2-7	NA	NA	TRBV28	TGTGCCAGCAGCGTCGGAAGGTACTACGAGCAGTACTTC	CASSVGRYYEQYF
TRBJ2-7	NA	NA	TRBV6-1	TGTGCCAGCAGTGATACGCTACACGGACCGAGCTACGAGCAGTACTTC	CASSDTLHGPSYEQYF
TRBJ2-7	NA	TRBD2	TRBV4-1	TGCGCCAGCAGCCGAGATCCCAGCGGGAGAATCTACGAGCAGTACTTC	CASSRDPSGRIYEQYF
TRBJ2-3	many	NA	TRBV10-3	TGTGCCATCTCTTGGGCGGAAGGAGATACGCAGTATTTT	CAISWAEGDTQYF
TRBJ2-7	many	TRBD1	TRBV2	TGTGCCAGCAGCCGGGACAGGAACTACGAGCAGTACTTC	CASSRDRNYEQYF
TRBJ2-3	few	NA	TRBV28	TGTGCCAGCAGTGGCGACAGCACAGATACGCAGTATTTT	CASSGDSTDTQYF
TRBJ2-7	many	NA	TRBV28	TGTGCCAGCAGTCTCCAGGGACGAGAGCAGTACTTC	CASSLQGREQYF
TRBJ1-1	many	NA	TRBV18	TGTGCCAGCTCACCAAGGCAGCTGGGTACTGAAGCTTTCTTT	CASSPRQLGTEAFF
TRBJ2-7	many	TRBD2	TRBV15	TGTGCCACCAGCAGGACACCGGGACTAGCCGGGTACGAGCAGTACTTC	CATSRTPGLAGYEQYF
TRBJ2-1	many	TRBD2	TRBV6-1	TGTGCCAGCAGTCTAGCGGGAGGACTGGGCAATGAGCAGTTCTTC	CASSLAGGLGNEQFF
TRBJ1-1	NA	NA	TRBV7-9	TGTGCCAGCGGCAACAATGAGCGGTTCTTT	CASGNNERFF
TRBJ2-1	few	NA	TRBV13	TGTGCCAGCAGCGTAGGTTCTCTGGGTTCCTACAATGAGCAGTTCTTC	CASSVGSLGSYNEQFF
TRBJ2-1	NA	TRBD2	TRBV15	TGTGCCACCAGCAGATTTCCTAGCGGGATATACAATGAGCAGTTCTTC	CATSRFPSGIYNEQFF
TRBJ2-5	NA	NA	TRBV2	TGTGCCAGCGGTGAAATTGGTCAGCAAGAGGCCCAGTACTTC	CASGEIGQQEAQYF
TRBJ2-5	many	TRBD2	TRBV18	TGTGCCAGCTCACTAGCGGGGGACCAAGAGACCCAGTACTTC	CASSLAGDQETQYF
TRBJ2-7	once	NA	TRBV27	TGCGCCAGCAGGGGTCAGGGGCTTTCCTACAATGAGCAGTACTTC	CASRGQGLSYNEQYF
TRBJ2-1	NA	NA	TRBV11-1	TGTGCCAGCAGCTTAGTTCCTCTTGCGGGAACCCCTCACTATGAGCAGTTCTTC	CASSLVPLAGTPHYEQFF
TRBJ2-1	many	TRBD1	TRBV15	TGTGCCACCAGCAGAGCCAGACAGGGCAATGAGCAGTTCTTC	CATSRARQGNEQFF
TRBJ2-3	many	NA	TRBV15	TGTGCCACCCAACAGGGTGATACGCAGTATTTT	CATQQGDTQYF